The rows below give T cell receptor beta chains drawn from one sample of a study of shared clonotypes between healthy human individuals. Assay: immunoSEQ multiplex PCR; the TCRdb copy retains only in-frame clones and omits some. The sample has around 2.5 million clones, more than 85% seen once; the top ten hold 0.36%. Material for sequencing was naive CD4+ T cells from PBMCs. Source of these receptors: a man aged 18 to 29 in good health. Some clones in this sample may be carry-over from other donors' samples. The CDR3 runs from the conserved cysteine through the conserved F or W. The order of the fields is D gene, clone size, J gene, V gene, CDR3 protein, CDR3 DNA. D genes are given only for firm matches. Only part of the rows carry a size: once, few, many, or a class if the clone is expanded.

>TRBD2|once|TRBJ2-7|TRBV5-1
CASSEDILAGIPYEQYF
TGCGCCAGCAGCGAGGACATACTAGCGGGAATCCCCTACGAGCAGTACTTC
>-|-|TRBJ1-2|TRBV6-4
CASSSGNYGYTF
TGTGCCAGCAGTTCTGGGAACTATGGCTACACCTTC
>TRBD1|-|TRBJ1-5|TRBV19
CASSSVAGTGIRPQHF
TGTGCCAGTAGTAGTGTTGCGGGGACAGGGATTCGGCCCCAGCATTTT
>TRBD1|-|TRBJ2-5|TRBV7-2
CASSLISRDRGRRAAQYF
TGTGCCAGCAGTCTCATCAGCCGGGACAGGGGGCGCCGGGCGGCCCAGTACTTC
>TRBD2|-|TRBJ2-3|TRBV14
CASSTLLAGWGTQYF
TGTGCCAGCAGCACTCTCCTAGCGGGATGGGGCACGCAGTATTTT
>TRBD1|-|TRBJ2-7|TRBV5-1
CASSPGQGSYEQYF
TGCGCCAGCAGCCCGGGACAGGGATCATACGAGCAGTACTTC
>-|-|TRBJ1-4|TRBV5-4
CASSFIGNEKLFF
TGTGCCAGCAGCTTCATTGGTAATGAAAAACTGTTTTTT
>TRBD2|-|TRBJ2-7|TRBV5-1
CASSPTLGTSGNNEQYF
TGCGCCAGCAGCCCAACCCTCGGGACTAGCGGGAATAATGAGCAGTACTTC
>TRBD1|-|TRBJ1-4|TRBV5-8
CASKTPDRGREKLFF
TGTGCCAGCAAGACGCCAGACAGGGGGCGTGAAAAACTGTTTTTT
>TRBD2|-|TRBJ2-7|TRBV29-1
CSVRLAEYYEQYF
TGCAGCGTTAGACTAGCGGAGTACTACGAGCAGTACTTC
>-|-|TRBJ2-4|TRBV5-4
CASSLEGGAKNIQYF
TGTGCCAGCAGCTTGGAGGGGGGAGCCAAAAACATTCAGTACTTC
>-|few|TRBJ1-1|TRBV5-6
CASSRNWYTEAFF
TGTGCCAGCAGCCGAAACTGGTACACTGAAGCTTTCTTT
>-|once|TRBJ1-1|TRBV7-9
CASSTRTIGTTEAFF
TGTGCCAGCAGCACCCGCACGATAGGAACCACTGAAGCTTTCTTT
>TRBD1|-|TRBJ1-1|TRBV7-8
CASSPGQVQEAFF
TGTGCCAGCAGCCCAGGACAGGTTCAAGAAGCTTTCTTT
>TRBD2|-|TRBJ2-5|TRBV28
CASSSPAGVGWETQYF
TGTGCCAGCAGTTCCCCAGCGGGGGTTGGTTGGGAGACCCAGTACTTC
>-|-|TRBJ1-3|TRBV5-1
CASSNSGNTIYF
TGCGCCAGCAGTAACTCTGGAAACACCATATATTTT
>-|-|TRBJ2-2|TRBV5-4
CASSLDRTNTGELFF
TGTGCCAGCAGCTTGGACAGGACGAACACCGGGGAGCTGTTTTTT
>TRBD1|-|TRBJ1-4|TRBV30
CAWSNPTGMSEKLFF
TGTGCCTGGAGTAACCCGACAGGGATGAGTGAAAAACTGTTTTTT
>-|-|TRBJ2-7|TRBV2
CASRGRGGSYEQYF
TGTGCCAGCAGGGGGCGAGGGGGCTCCTACGAGCAGTACTTC
>-|-|TRBJ2-7|TRBV5-1
CASSLKRAGEVYEQYF
TGCGCCAGCAGCTTGAAGAGAGCTGGGGAGGTCTACGAGCAGTACTTC
>-|-|TRBJ2-1|TRBV11-2
CASSLAGYNEQFF
TGTGCCAGCAGCTTGGCCGGTTACAATGAGCAGTTCTTC
>-|-|TRBJ2-1|TRBV19
CASSMRGGNEQFF
TGTGCCAGTAGTATGAGGGGGGGCAATGAGCAGTTCTTC
>TRBD1|-|TRBJ2-5|TRBV7-8
CASRGQGYQETQYF
TGTGCCAGCAGAGGACAGGGGTATCAAGAGACCCAGTACTTC
>-|-|TRBJ1-2|TRBV10-1
CASSESGFPYGYTF
TGCGCCAGCAGTGAGTCCGGGTTTCCCTATGGCTACACCTTC
>-|-|TRBJ2-3|TRBV4-2
CASSVRIAGFNRDTQYF
TGTGCCAGCAGCGTGCGAATCGCCGGATTCAATCGGGATACGCAGTATTTT
>TRBD2|-|TRBJ2-7|TRBV2
CATASGRPSEQYF
TGTGCCACCGCTAGCGGGAGACCCTCCGAGCAGTACTTC
>-|few|TRBJ1-2|TRBV9
CASSAGAGSYGYTF
TGTGCCAGCAGCGCGGGGGCAGGGTCCTATGGCTACACCTTC
>-|few|TRBJ1-5|TRBV19
CASTTTVFQPQHF
TGTGCCAGTACTACGACAGTTTTTCAGCCCCAGCATTTT
>-|-|TRBJ2-3|TRBV6-1
CASSETRTTDTQYF
TGTGCCAGCAGTGAAACTAGGACCACAGATACGCAGTATTTT
>TRBD1|-|TRBJ2-1|TRBV19
CAPGGTGAYNEQFF
TGTGCCCCAGGGGGGACAGGGGCCTACAATGAGCAGTTCTTC
>TRBD1|-|TRBJ2-5|TRBV20-1
CSARARDRAHF
TGCAGTGCTAGAGCCCGGGACAGGGCCCACTTC
>-|-|TRBJ2-7|TRBV11-2
CASSFLGTSYEQYF
TGTGCCAGCAGCTTCCTGGGTACCTCCTACGAGCAGTACTTC
>-|-|TRBJ2-4|TRBV19
CASSTTGNIQYF
TGTGCCAGTAGTACGACCGGCAACATTCAGTACTTC
>-|-|TRBJ2-7|TRBV29-1
CSVELDSTNYEQYF
TGCAGCGTTGAATTAGACAGCACAAACTACGAGCAGTACTTC
>-|-|TRBJ2-2|TRBV4-1
CASMSGGINTGELFF
TGCGCCAGCATGAGTGGCGGGATTAACACCGGGGAGCTGTTTTTT
>-|once|TRBJ2-2|TRBV9
CASSGRPDGELFF
TGTGCCAGCAGTGGACGACCTGACGGGGAGCTGTTTTTT
>-|-|TRBJ1-3|TRBV5-1
CASSWGPGATGNTIYF
TGCGCCAGCAGCTGGGGGCCGGGGGCTACTGGAAACACCATATATTTT